One and the same sample provided the 10 T cell receptor beta chains below, sequenced in a study of metastatic and nonmetastatic thyroid tumors. MiXCR re-clonotyped the PCR reads for TCRdb. This repertoire shows roughly 98,000 clones, under 15% found once; its top ten account for 3.6%. Ahead of thyroid surgery, no patient had received treatment of any kind. Sequencing was done on a sample of blood. These receptors originate from a female donor with papillary thyroid cancer or a benign thyroid nodule (not recorded which). Some clones in this sample may be carry-over from other donors' samples.

This clone was counted ten times or more. Other DNA sequences in this specimen translate into the identical CDR3. The chain links TRBV4-2 to TRBJ2-7, with a tentative D call TRBD2 (6 bases). V was shortened by 0 bases and J by 7 bases, with 13 bases between the two germline ends. The CDR3 spans 14 residues. In germline, CDR1 is LGHNA, CDR2 YNFKEQ. The CDR3 nucleotides read TGTGCCAGCAGCCAAGATACGGGGGATACGGAGCAGTACTTC. This gives the protein CASSQDTGDTEQYF.

This clone was observed at least ten times. The rearrangement links TRBV9 to TRBJ2-3; possibly TRBD2 for D (5 bases). V was pared by 2 bases and J by 2 bases, with 15 bases between. CDR1 and CDR2 from the germline V gene are SGDLS and YYNGEE. The CDR3 extends over 16 amino acids. Here the CDR3 DNA reads TGTGCCAGCAGCGTTGACGGAGGAGTGGACACAGATACGCAGTATTTT. Protein product: CASSVDGGVDTDTQYF.

This clone has at least ten counts. This sample includes further DNA sequences coding for the same CDR3. This chain uses TRBV11-2 with TRBJ1-1; 7 nucleotides match TRBD1. CDR3 size: 17 residues. CDR1 is SGHAT, CDR2 FQNNGV, per germline. Unmatched junction bases numbered 12, after V lost 5 bases and J lost 0 bases. CDR3 in DNA: TGTGCCAGCAGCCCATCAAGGGGGCCAGCGATGAACACTGAAGCTTTCTTT. Encoded protein: CASSPSRGPAMNTEAFF.

This clone came up a few times. The rearrangement uses TRBV28 and TRBJ1-5; no reliable D call. The germline gives CDR1 MDHEN, CDR2 SYDVKM. Trimming shortened V by 5 bases and J by 5 bases, and 13 bases separated the two germline ends. This CDR3 is 14 amino acids long. The CDR3 protein is CASSVTGCHQPQHF. The CDR3 DNA follows: TGTGCCAGCAGTGTGACGGGGTGCCATCAGCCCCAGCATTTT.

This clone was counted at least ten times. Distinct nucleotide sequences in the sample also encode this CDR3. The chain couples TRBV9 to TRBJ2-1, with TRBD1 matching over 7 bases. V shed 1 base and J 8 bases; nucleotides not matched to a gene: 6. This CDR3 is built from 14 residues. The V gene's germline CDR1 is SGDLS and CDR2 YYNGEE. CDR3: CASSVNRGTDEQFF. CDR3 nucleotides: TGTGCCAGCAGCGTAAACAGGGGAACGGATGAGCAGTTCTTC.

In this sample, this clone turned up many times. The rearrangement joins TRBV7-9 to TRBJ2-6; D is ambiguous. Germline V gives CDR1 SEHNR, CDR2 FQNEAQ (reference sequence). V was cut by 4 bases and J by 2 bases, with 6 bases left in between. This CDR3 has 14 residues. CDR3 in amino acids: CASSSLTGANVLTF. The CDR3 DNA is TGTGCCAGCAGCTCGCTGACTGGGGCCAACGTCCTGACTTTC.

In its sample, this clone was seen many times. The chain has TRBV30 and TRBJ2-7; 9 bases align to TRBD2. The CDR3 contains 13 residues. Germline CDR1 reads GTSNPN; CDR2 reads SVGIG (reference sequence). V trimming: 4 bases; J trimming: 3 bases; junction bases outside the gene matches: 4. The CDR3 DNA reads as TGTGCCTGGACTAGCGGGGACCTCTACGAGCAGTACTTC. As protein: CAWTSGDLYEQYF.

The table lists this clone with a few counts. A much larger clone is a single base away; this may be a read error. V is TRBV11-2 and J is TRBJ1-1; TRBD1 is a possible D gene (5 bases). The germline gives CDR1 SGHAT, CDR2 FQNNGV. The CDR3 sequence is 13 residues long. Trimming took off 7 bases at V and 2 bases at J, with 11 bases between the two ends. The CDR3 here is CASILGGNTEAFF. The CDR3 DNA reads as TGTGCCAGCATCCTGGGGGGAAACACTGAAGCTTTCTTT. Full variable domain (outside the CDR3, taken from reference TRBV11-2 and TRBJ1-1): EAGVAQSPRYKIIEKRQSVAFWCNPISGHATLYWYQQILGQGPKLLIQFQNNGVVDDSQLPKDRFSAERLKGVDSTLKIQPAKLEDSAVYLCASILGGNTEAFFGQGTRLTVV.

The gene calls are TRBV5-6 and TRBJ1-2, with D tentatively TRBD1 (6 bases). CDR1 SGHDT and CDR2 YYEEEE come from the germline V gene. CDR3 length: 15 residues. The ends were cut back, 3 bases at V and 4 bases at J, with 16 bases in the middle. The CDR3 DNA sequence: TGTGCCAGCAGCTCAGTGGGGGCTGAAGGCTATGGCTACACCTTC. This gives the protein CASSSVGAEGYGYTF.

This clone showed up many times. The genes are TRBV11-1 and TRBJ1-2; no clear D. The CDR3 is 16 amino acids. The germline CDR1 and CDR2 sequences are SGHAT and FQDESV (reference sequence). V was trimmed by 2 bases and J by 0 bases, leaving 13 bases between them. The CDR3 region is CASSLSPGRTNYGYTF. The DNA for the CDR3 is TGTGCCAGCAGCTTAAGCCCCGGCAGGACTAACTATGGCTACACCTTC.